This is a list of T cell receptor beta chains from one sample in a study of CXCR3-negative and CXCR3-positive naive CD8 T cells. TCRdb reprocessed the 5' RACE reads; each CDR3 protein has one entry and no DNA is given. In all, the sample yields several thousand distinct CDR3 sequences. The sequencing input was naive CXCR3- CD8+ T cells from blood. The receptors originated from a human donor in good health. Some clones in this sample may be carry-over from other donors' samples. Both conserved end residues are part of each CDR3. A clone size is listed for some rows: how often the clone was seen (once, few, many), or a class if it is expanded.

cdr3_aa v_call clone_size j_call
CASSLVRLRTSGSYEQFF TRBV7-8 medium-sized TRBJ2-1
CASSLLPPAGTDTQYF TRBV12-3/TRBV12-4 medium-sized TRBJ2-3
CSVVFLTRYEQFF TRBV29-1 medium-sized TRBJ2-1
CATSSSGLAGGRDIQYF TRBV15 NA TRBJ2-4
CATSLSGNTIYF TRBV13 medium-sized TRBJ1-3
CASEGQKYEQYF TRBV5-5 NA TRBJ2-7
CSARPWMGQANQETQYF TRBV20-1 NA TRBJ2-5
CSVGAYTEAFF TRBV29-1 medium-sized TRBJ1-1
CSAGGGTGGLNYGYTF TRBV29-1 medium-sized TRBJ1-2
CASSPVGTGETQYF TRBV7-3 NA TRBJ2-5
CASNLDRTDTQYF TRBV10-1 NA TRBJ2-3
CASPGLVCSEQFF TRBV28 NA TRBJ2-1
CAGRIEVIGTEAFF TRBV21-1 NA TRBJ1-1
CASRTPGRGDTEAFF TRBV11-1 NA TRBJ1-1
CSVEDRTGSTSETQYF TRBV29-1 NA TRBJ2-5
CSVQGTSGGKPEQFF TRBV29-1 NA TRBJ2-1
CASSSEGGSLALSSYNEQFF TRBV13 NA TRBJ2-1
CASRSILNRDSNQPQHF TRBV28 medium-sized TRBJ1-5
CSARVGSGYGYTF TRBV20-1 medium-sized TRBJ1-2
CASSQTYNEQFF TRBV4-3 NA TRBJ2-1